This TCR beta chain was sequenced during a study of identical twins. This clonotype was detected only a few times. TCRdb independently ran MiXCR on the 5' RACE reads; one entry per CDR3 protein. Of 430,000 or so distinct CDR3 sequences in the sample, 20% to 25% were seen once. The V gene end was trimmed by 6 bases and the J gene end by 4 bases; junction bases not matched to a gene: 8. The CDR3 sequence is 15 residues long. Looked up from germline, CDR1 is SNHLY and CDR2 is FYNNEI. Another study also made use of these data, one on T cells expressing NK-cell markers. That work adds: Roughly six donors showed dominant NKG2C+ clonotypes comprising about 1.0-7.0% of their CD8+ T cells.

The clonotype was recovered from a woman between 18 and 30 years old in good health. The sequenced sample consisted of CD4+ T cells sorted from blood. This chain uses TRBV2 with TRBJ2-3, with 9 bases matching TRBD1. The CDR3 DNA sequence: TGTGCCAGCAGCGCGACAGGGGGGGGTCCAGATACGCAGTATTTT. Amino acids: CASSATGGGPDTQYF. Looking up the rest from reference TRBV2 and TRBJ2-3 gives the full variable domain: EPEVTQTPSHQVTQMGQEVILRCVPISNHLYFYWYRQILGQKVEFLVSFYNNEISEKSEIFDDQFSVERPDGSNFTLKIRSTKLEDSAMYFCASSATGGGPDTQYFGPGTRLTVL.